This TCR beta chain originates from a study of CD8+CD57+ T cells in acquired aplastic anemia. This clonotype was seen only a few times. The antigen is unknown. Sequencing involved patients with CD8+CD57+ cell expansion previously shown by flow cytometry. Every patient was diagnosed with severe acquired aplastic anemia. Genomic DNA, serving as template, underwent TCR beta VDJ and CDR3 profiling. A single record per CDR3 protein comes from TCRdb applying MiXCR to the reads. This sample has around 210,000 distinct CDR3 sequences, with 65% found just once. The study, taken as a whole, reports: Patients and controls had in common 25 to 30 CD8+ CDR3 sequences.

The germline CDR1 and CDR2 sequences are DFQATT and SNEGSKA (reference sequence). V lost 6 bases and J 3 bases, leaving 27 bases between the germline ends. CDR3 length: 17 amino acids. This clonotype originated in a human donor with aplastic anemia. This chain connects TRBV20-1 to TRBJ2-7, with D possibly TRBD2 on 6 matching bases. Material: sorted CD4+, CD8+, or CD8+CD57+ T cells (not recorded which) from PBMCs. Here the CDR3 reads CSALFKGGETTSYEQYF. The CDR3 coding sequence is TGCAGTGCCCTCTTCAAAGGCGGGGAAACAACTAGCTACGAGCAGTACTTC.